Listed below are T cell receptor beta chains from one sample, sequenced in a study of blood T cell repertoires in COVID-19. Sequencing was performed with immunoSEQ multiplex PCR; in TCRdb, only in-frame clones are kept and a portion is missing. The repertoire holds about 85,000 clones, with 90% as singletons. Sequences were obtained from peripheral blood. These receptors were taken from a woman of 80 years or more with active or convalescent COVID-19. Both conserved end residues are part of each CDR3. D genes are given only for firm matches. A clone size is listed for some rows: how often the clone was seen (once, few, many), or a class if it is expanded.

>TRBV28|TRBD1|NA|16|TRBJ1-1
TGTGCCAGCAGTCGGACAGGGGTCGGGGCCTTGGTAGGAGCTTTCTTT
CASSRTGVGALVGAFF
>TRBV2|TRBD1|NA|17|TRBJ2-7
TGTGCCAGCAGTGAAGCGCTTCCGGGACAGGCAGGTCGCGAGCAGTACTTC
CASSEALPGQAGREQYF
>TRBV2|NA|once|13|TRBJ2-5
TGTGCCAGCAGTGGGCGGGATCGGGAGACCCAGTACTTC
CASSGRDRETQYF
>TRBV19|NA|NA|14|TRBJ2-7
TGTGCCAGTAGGAGGGAGAAGAGCTCCTACGAGCAGTACTTC
CASRREKSSYEQYF
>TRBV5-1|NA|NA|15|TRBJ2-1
TGCGCCAGCAGCTTGGGCGGGAACTCCTACAATGAGCAGTTCTTC
CASSLGGNSYNEQFF
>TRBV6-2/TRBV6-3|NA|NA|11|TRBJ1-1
TGTGCCAGCAGCCAGGGGTTTCAAGCTTTCTTT
CASSQGFQAFF
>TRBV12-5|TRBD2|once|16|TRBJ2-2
TGTGCTAGTGGTCGGATTTCTAGCGGGAGGGTAAGGGAGCTGTTTTTT
CASGRISSGRVRELFF
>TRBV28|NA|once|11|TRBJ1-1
TGTGCCAGCAGGTCCGGGACTGAAGCTTTCTTT
CASRSGTEAFF
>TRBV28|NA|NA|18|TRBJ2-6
TGTGCCAGCAGTTTGTTCCAGGGATCTGCCTCTGGGGCCAACGTCCTGACTTTC
CASSLFQGSASGANVLTF
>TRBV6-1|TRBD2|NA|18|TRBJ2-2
TGTGCCAGCAGTGAAATCCCTGGACTAGCGGCGAACACCGGGGAGCTGTTTTTT
CASSEIPGLAANTGELFF
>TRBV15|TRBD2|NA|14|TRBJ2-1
TGTGCCACCAGCAGAGCCCAAGCGGGAGAGGAGCAGTTCTTC
CATSRAQAGEEQFF
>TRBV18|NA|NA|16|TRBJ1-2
TGTGCCAGCTCACCAGAAGCGGGGGCCCTTGGCTATGGCTACACCTTC
CASSPEAGALGYGYTF
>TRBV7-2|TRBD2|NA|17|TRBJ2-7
TGTGCCAGCAGCTTAGCGCAAATTTCTAGCGGGTTCTACGAGCAGTACTTC
CASSLAQISSGFYEQYF
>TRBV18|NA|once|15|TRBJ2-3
TGTGCCAGCTCAAACGGACAGATTAGCACAGATACGCAGTATTTT
CASSNGQISTDTQYF
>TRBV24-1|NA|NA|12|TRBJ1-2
TGTGCCACCAGTGATTGGGGGGACGGCTACACCTTC
CATSDWGDGYTF
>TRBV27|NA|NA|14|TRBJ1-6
TGTGCCAGCAGCTCCGACAGGCGGTGGTCACCCCTCCACTTT
CASSSDRRWSPLHF
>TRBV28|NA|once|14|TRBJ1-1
TGTGCCAGCCGGGGCGCCGGGGGATACACTGAAGCTTTCTTT
CASRGAGGYTEAFF
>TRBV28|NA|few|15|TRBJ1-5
TGTGCCAGCAGGTTCCCCGCCGGTAGCAATCAGCCCCAGCATTTT
CASRFPAGSNQPQHF
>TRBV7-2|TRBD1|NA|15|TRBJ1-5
TGTGCCAGCAGCCCGGACAGGGGGGGCAATCAGCCCCAGCATTTT
CASSPDRGGNQPQHF
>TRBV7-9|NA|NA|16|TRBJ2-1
TGTGCCAGCAGCTCCGAGACAGAAAGAAACTACAATGAGCAGTTCTTC
CASSSETERNYNEQFF
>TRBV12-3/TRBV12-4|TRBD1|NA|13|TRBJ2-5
TGTGCCAGCGGGGACAGGGGGAGTGAGACCCAGTACTTC
CASGDRGSETQYF
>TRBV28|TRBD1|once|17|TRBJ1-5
TGTGCCAGCAGCCAACCCGAGGGACAGGGGCGGTATCAGCCCCAGCATTTT
CASSQPEGQGRYQPQHF
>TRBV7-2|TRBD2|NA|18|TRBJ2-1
TGTGCCAGCAGCTTGGGACTAGCGGGGGCTAGCTCCTACAATGAGCAGTTCTTC
CASSLGLAGASSYNEQFF
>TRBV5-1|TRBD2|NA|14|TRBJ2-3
TGCGCCAGCAGCATTGGCGGGGGTACAGATACGCAGTATTTT
CASSIGGGTDTQYF
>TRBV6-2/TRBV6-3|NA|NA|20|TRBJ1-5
TGTGCCAGCAGTTACGCACCGGGGGGGGTTGACTCTTATAGCAATCAGCCCCAGCATTTT
CASSYAPGGVDSYSNQPQHF
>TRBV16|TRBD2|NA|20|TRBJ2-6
TGTGCCAGCAGCCCCCACCCCTGGCTAGCGGAGATGACTGGGGCCAACGTCCTGACTTTC
CASSPHPWLAEMTGANVLTF
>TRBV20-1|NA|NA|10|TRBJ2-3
TGCAGTGCCTTTATGGATACGCAGTATTTT
CSAFMDTQYF
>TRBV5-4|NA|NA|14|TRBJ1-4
TGTGCCAGCAGCTCCTGGACAGAGCGGGAAAAACTGTTTTTT
CASSSWTEREKLFF
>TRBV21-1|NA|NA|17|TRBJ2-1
TGTGCCAGCAGCATCCTCCGGGAGGTATTAGGCTACAATGAGCAGTTCTTC
CASSILREVLGYNEQFF
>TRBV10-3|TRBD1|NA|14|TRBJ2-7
TGTGCCATCAGTCCAGACAGGGTTAACGCCGCCGGCATATTC
CAISPDRVNAAGIF
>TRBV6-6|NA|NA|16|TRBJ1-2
TGTGCCAGCAGTTACGAGGGAAGGAGGGGTAACTATGGCTACACCTTC
CASSYEGRRGNYGYTF
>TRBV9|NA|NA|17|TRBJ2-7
TGTGCCAGCAGCGCCTTTATTCCGGGACATATAGCCTACGAGCAGTACTTC
CASSAFIPGHIAYEQYF
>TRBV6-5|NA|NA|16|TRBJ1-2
TGTGCCAGCAGTTATCCAACAGGGCCCCACAACTATGGCTACACCTTC
CASSYPTGPHNYGYTF
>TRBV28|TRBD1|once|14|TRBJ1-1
TGTGCCAGCAGTGCCCAGGGGGGCGGCACTGAAGCTTTCTTT
CASSAQGGGTEAFF
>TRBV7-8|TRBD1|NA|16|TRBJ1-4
TGTGCCAGCAGCCCAATAGACAGGGGCGGTAATGAAAAACTGTTTTTT
CASSPIDRGGNEKLFF
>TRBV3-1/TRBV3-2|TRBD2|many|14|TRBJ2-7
TGTGCCAGCAGCCTACTAGCGGTCTCCTACGAGCAGTACTTC
CASSLLAVSYEQYF
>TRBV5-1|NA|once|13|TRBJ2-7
TGCGCCAGCAGCAACGGACAGTCGTACGAGCAGTACTTC
CASSNGQSYEQYF
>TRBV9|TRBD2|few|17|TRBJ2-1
TGTGCCAGCAGCGTGGGACCGGGACTAGCGGGAGTTGATGAGCAGTTCTTC
CASSVGPGLAGVDEQFF
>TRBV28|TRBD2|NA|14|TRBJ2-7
TGTGCCAGTACAACGTCGAGCGGGAGGGCCGAGCAGTACTTC
CASTTSSGRAEQYF
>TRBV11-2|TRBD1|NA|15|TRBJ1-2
TGTGCCAGCAGCCGGGACAGGGGGTACGACTATGGCTACACCTTC
CASSRDRGYDYGYTF